This is a list of T cell receptor beta chains from one sample in a study of blood T cell repertoires in COVID-19. The repertoire was sequenced with immunoSEQ multiplex PCR; TCRdb's copy has only in-frame clones and lacks some. The sample has approximately 300,000 clones; 85% are singletons. Sample: peripheral blood. These receptor sequences come from a woman in her forties or fifties with active or convalescent COVID-19. Each CDR3 is given with its conserved first and last residue. Each record gives: V gene, CDR3 protein.

>TRBV7-2
CASSLEGDTEAFF
>TRBV19
CASSRDRLAGSTDTQYF
>TRBV5-6
CASSLYLLTSGGLSYEQYF
>TRBV2
CASRDNPYNEQFF
>TRBV27
CASSIFRGLGEKLFF
>TRBV5-1
CASSLGGSRTDTQYF
>TRBV5-4
CASSFPPVNEQFF
>TRBV3-1/TRBV3-2
CASSHRDSLAKNIQYF
>TRBV5-1
CASSLAADRSTDTQYF
>TRBV28
CASRRGLQSSYEQYF
>TRBV7-9
CASSLGSTNSFLQYF
>TRBV28
CASSPTSSYNEQFF
>TRBV30
CAWSVRVREGPGRSYNEQFF
>TRBV27
CASRPLPQGKGGNTEAFF
>TRBV29-1
CSVVGQGSYNEQFF
>TRBV27
CASSLKAGWTEAFF
>TRBV2
CASRLADTPNEQYF
>TRBV5-1
CASSLVDRVAGYTF
>TRBV6-5
CASRRSRQWETQYF
>TRBV11-1
CASSSTDGGDTQYF
>TRBV24-1
CATSDYARTGVDTQYF
>TRBV7-9
CASSVRDRAPTEAFF
>TRBV10-1
CASQSGDRGVRGEKLFF
>TRBV28
CASTGGTGNTIYF